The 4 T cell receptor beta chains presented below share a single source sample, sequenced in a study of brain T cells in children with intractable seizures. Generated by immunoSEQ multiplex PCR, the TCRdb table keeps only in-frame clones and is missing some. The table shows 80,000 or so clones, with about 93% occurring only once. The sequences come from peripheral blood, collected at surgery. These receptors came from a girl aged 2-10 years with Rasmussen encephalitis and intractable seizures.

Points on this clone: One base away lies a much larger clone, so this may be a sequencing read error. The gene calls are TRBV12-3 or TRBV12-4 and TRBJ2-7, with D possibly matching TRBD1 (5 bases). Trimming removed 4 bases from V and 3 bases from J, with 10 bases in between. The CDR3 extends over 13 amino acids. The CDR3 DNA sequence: TGTGCCAGCAGTTCCCGACAGTTCTACGAGCAGTACTTC. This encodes CASSSRQFYEQYF.

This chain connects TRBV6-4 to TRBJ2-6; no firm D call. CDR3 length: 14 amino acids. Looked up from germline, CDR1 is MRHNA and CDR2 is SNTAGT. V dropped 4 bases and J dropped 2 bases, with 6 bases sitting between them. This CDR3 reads CASSAGPGANVLTF. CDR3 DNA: TGTGCCAGCAGTGCCGGGCCTGGGGCCAACGTCCTGACTTTC.

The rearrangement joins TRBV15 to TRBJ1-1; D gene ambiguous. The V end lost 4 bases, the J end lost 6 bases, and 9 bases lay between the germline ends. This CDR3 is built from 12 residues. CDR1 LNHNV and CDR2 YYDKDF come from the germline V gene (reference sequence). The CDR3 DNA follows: TGTGCCACCAGCATCGGGAGTGCTGAAGCTTTCTTT. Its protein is CATSIGSAEAFF.

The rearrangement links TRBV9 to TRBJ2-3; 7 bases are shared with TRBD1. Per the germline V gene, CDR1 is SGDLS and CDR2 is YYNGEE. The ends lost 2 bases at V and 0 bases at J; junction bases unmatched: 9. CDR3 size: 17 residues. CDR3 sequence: CASSVGRTGSSTDTQYF. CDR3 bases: TGTGCCAGCAGCGTGGGTCGGACAGGATCTAGCACAGATACGCAGTATTTT.